These T cell receptor beta chains were read from a single sample in a study of T cells in Graves' hyperthyroidism and ophthalmopathy. Each CDR3 protein is one row after TCRdb ran MiXCR on the multiplex PCR reads. The data show about 290,000 distinct CDR3 sequences, with roughly an eighth seen just once and 7.9% held by the top ten. Specimen: blood. The receptors stem from a woman between 40 and 50 years old with Graves' hyperthyroidism. Each CDR3 is given with its conserved first and last residue. D genes are given only for firm matches. Size is stated for part of the rows, as once, few or many counts, or as a class when the clone is expanded.

V: TRBV14
J: TRBJ2-7
D: TRBD2
size: few
CDR3: CASSHVLAGGDEQYF
DNA: TGTGCCAGCAGCCACGTCCTAGCGGGAGGGGACGAGCAGTACTTC

V: TRBV29-1
J: TRBJ2-1
D: TRBD2
size: NA
CDR3: CSVEGLAGDYSYNEQFF
DNA: TGCAGCGTTGAAGGACTAGCGGGAGATTATTCCTACAATGAGCAGTTCTTC

V: TRBV11-1
J: TRBJ2-1
D: NA
size: many
CDR3: CASSRGYNEQFF
DNA: TGTGCCAGCAGCCGGGGATACAATGAGCAGTTCTTC

V: TRBV12-3/TRBV12-4
J: TRBJ2-7
D: NA
size: many
CDR3: CASSFSRQSYEQYF
DNA: TGTGCCAGCAGTTTTTCCCGACAGTCCTACGAGCAGTACTTC

V: TRBV7-9
J: TRBJ2-5
D: TRBD2
size: many
CDR3: CASSSRLAGFYQETQYF
DNA: TGTGCCAGCAGTTCCCGACTAGCGGGGTTCTACCAAGAGACCCAGTACTTC

V: TRBV28
J: TRBJ2-7
D: NA
size: many
CDR3: CASSGSPGVVYEQYF
DNA: TGTGCCAGCAGTGGGAGTCCGGGAGTGGTTTACGAGCAGTACTTC

V: TRBV10-2
J: TRBJ2-7
D: NA
size: many
CDR3: CASSDWGVFYEQYF
DNA: TGCGCCAGCAGTGACTGGGGAGTGTTCTACGAGCAGTACTTC

V: TRBV12-3/TRBV12-4
J: TRBJ1-3
D: NA
size: many
CDR3: CASSFSESTASGNTIYF
DNA: TGTGCCAGCAGTTTCTCAGAGTCGACAGCCTCTGGAAACACCATATATTTT

V: TRBV18
J: TRBJ1-6
D: NA
size: many
CDR3: CASSPEGDSPLHF
DNA: TGTGCCAGCTCACCAGAGGGGGATTCACCCCTCCACTTT

V: TRBV14
J: TRBJ2-2
D: TRBD2
size: NA
CDR3: CASRRRTSGRPGELFF
DNA: TGTGCCAGCAGACGAAGGACTAGCGGGAGACCCGGGGAGCTGTTTTTT

V: TRBV20-1
J: TRBJ2-3
D: NA
size: NA
CDR3: CSASYWSGKTNTQYF
DNA: TGCAGTGCTAGTTACTGGTCAGGGAAAACAAATACGCAGTATTTT

V: TRBV20-1
J: TRBJ1-6
D: NA
size: many
CDR3: CSARAPNSPLHF
DNA: TGCAGTGCTAGAGCCCCTAATTCACCCCTCCACTTT

V: TRBV3-1
J: TRBJ1-1
D: NA
size: many
CDR3: CASSQQMNTEAFF
DNA: TGTGCCAGCAGCCAGCAGATGAACACTGAAGCTTTCTTT

V: TRBV11-2
J: TRBJ2-7
D: TRBD2
size: many
CDR3: CASSLSGTSGTYEQYF
DNA: TGTGCCAGCAGCTTAAGCGGGACTAGCGGGACCTACGAGCAGTACTTC

V: TRBV19
J: TRBJ1-2
D: NA
size: NA
CDR3: CASKGEQNFYGYTF
DNA: TGTGCCTCTAAAGGGGAACAGAACTTCTATGGCTACACCTTC

V: TRBV6-5
J: TRBJ2-5
D: TRBD1
size: many
CDR3: CASSYGQEEETQYF
DNA: TGTGCCAGCAGTTACGGACAGGAGGAAGAGACCCAGTACTTC

V: TRBV7-8
J: TRBJ2-5
D: TRBD2
size: many
CDR3: CASSTDQGATTQWSGRGGETQYF
DNA: TGTGCCAGCAGCACCGACCAGGGGGCGACCACACAATGGAGCGGGAGGGGCGGAGAGACCCAGTACTTC

V: TRBV25-1
J: TRBJ2-2
D: NA
size: NA
CDR3: CASSATFRELFF
DNA: TGTGCCAGCAGCGCTACCTTTCGGGAGCTGTTTTTT

V: TRBV27
J: TRBJ2-1
D: NA
size: many
CDR3: CASSWRAGARYNEQFF
DNA: TGTGCCAGCAGTTGGAGAGCGGGTGCACGTTACAATGAGCAGTTCTTC

V: TRBV2
J: TRBJ2-5
D: TRBD2
size: many
CDR3: CASRGLAGGFQETQYF
DNA: TGTGCCAGCCGGGGACTAGCGGGAGGTTTTCAAGAGACCCAGTACTTC

V: TRBV2
J: TRBJ2-1
D: NA
size: many
CDR3: CASSEDHHNEQFF
DNA: TGTGCCAGCAGTGAGGACCACCACAATGAGCAGTTCTTC

V: TRBV5-1
J: TRBJ2-3
D: TRBD2
size: many
CDR3: CASKPGLAGASTDTQYF
DNA: TGCGCCAGCAAGCCGGGACTAGCGGGAGCGAGCACAGATACGCAGTATTTT

V: TRBV28
J: TRBJ1-5
D: NA
size: NA
CDR3: CASSVTGPPQHF
DNA: TGTGCCAGCAGTGTAACGGGACCGCCCCAGCATTTT

V: TRBV20-1
J: TRBJ2-1
D: TRBD2
size: once
CDR3: CSARDRGLAGNEQFF
DNA: TGCAGTGCTAGAGATCGAGGACTAGCGGGAAATGAGCAGTTCTTC

V: TRBV2
J: TRBJ1-2
D: TRBD1
size: many
CDR3: CASMTGTAYLYGYTF
DNA: TGTGCCAGCATGACCGGGACAGCCTACCTCTATGGCTACACCTTC

V: TRBV12-3/TRBV12-4
J: TRBJ2-3
D: TRBD2
size: many
CDR3: CASGGAGGPTDTQYF
DNA: TGTGCCAGCGGTGGAGCGGGAGGGCCCACAGATACGCAGTATTTT

V: TRBV6-1
J: TRBJ1-5
D: NA
size: many
CDR3: CASVSVTTGPHQPQHF
DNA: TGTGCCAGCGTCTCAGTTACGACAGGACCTCATCAGCCCCAGCATTTT

V: TRBV12-3/TRBV12-4
J: TRBJ2-7
D: NA
size: many
CDR3: CASSASVGPPSSYEQYF
DNA: TGTGCCAGCAGTGCCTCAGTGGGACCTCCGAGCTCCTACGAGCAGTACTTC

V: TRBV7-2
J: TRBJ2-1
D: TRBD2
size: NA
CDR3: CASSLRLAGGPDEQFF
DNA: TGTGCCAGCAGCTTAAGACTAGCGGGAGGGCCTGATGAGCAGTTCTTC

V: TRBV10-3
J: TRBJ2-1
D: TRBD2
size: NA
CDR3: CAISVAGSGNEQFF
DNA: TGTGCCATCAGTGTAGCGGGATCGGGAAATGAGCAGTTCTTC

V: TRBV6-1
J: TRBJ1-5
D: TRBD1
size: NA
CDR3: CASRRTGRNQPQHF
DNA: TGTGCCAGCAGGCGGACAGGGCGCAATCAGCCCCAGCATTTT

V: TRBV29-1
J: TRBJ2-7
D: NA
size: NA
CDR3: CSVRPGGGAGYEQYF
DNA: TGCAGCGTCCGCCCCGGTGGGGGGGCCGGATACGAGCAGTACTTC

V: TRBV20-1
J: TRBJ2-1
D: NA
size: many
CDR3: CSPSSPYNEQFF
DNA: TGCAGCCCCAGTTCCCCCTACAATGAGCAGTTCTTC

V: TRBV4-1
J: TRBJ2-1
D: TRBD1
size: few
CDR3: CASSQLTGTGNEQFF
DNA: TGCGCCAGCAGCCAATTAACCGGGACAGGCAATGAGCAGTTCTTC

V: TRBV20-1
J: TRBJ2-1
D: TRBD2
size: few
CDR3: CSARGVAGPFGEQFF
DNA: TGCAGTGCTAGAGGGGTAGCGGGACCCTTCGGTGAGCAGTTCTTC

V: TRBV7-9
J: TRBJ2-3
D: NA
size: many
CDR3: CASSLGGSRADTQYF
DNA: TGTGCCAGCAGCTTAGGGGGGAGTCGAGCCGATACGCAGTATTTT

V: TRBV6-1
J: TRBJ2-7
D: TRBD2
size: many
CDR3: CASSAEGTSGRGSGSYEQYF
DNA: TGTGCCAGCAGCGCAGAAGGGACTAGCGGGAGGGGTTCGGGCTCCTACGAGCAGTACTTC

V: TRBV7-9
J: TRBJ2-5
D: NA
size: many
CDR3: CASSLEPRPATQYF
DNA: TGTGCCAGCAGCTTAGAACCCCGACCTGCCACCCAGTACTTC

V: TRBV6-1
J: TRBJ2-5
D: NA
size: many
CDR3: CASTPPGSETQYF
DNA: TGTGCCAGCACTCCCCCCGGGTCGGAGACCCAGTACTTC

V: TRBV12-3/TRBV12-4
J: TRBJ2-1
D: NA
size: NA
CDR3: CASSQGVWEQFF
DNA: TGTGCCAGCAGCCAGGGTGTGTGGGAGCAGTTCTTC

V: TRBV12-3/TRBV12-4
J: TRBJ2-5
D: NA
size: many
CDR3: CASSPDRTQETQYF
DNA: TGTGCCAGCAGTCCCGACAGGACCCAAGAGACCCAGTACTTC

V: TRBV19
J: TRBJ1-4
D: NA
size: NA
CDR3: CASGPTAGPTNEKLFF
DNA: TGTGCCAGTGGCCCAACTGCAGGGCCAACTAATGAAAAACTGTTTTTT

V: TRBV7-2
J: TRBJ2-6
D: TRBD2
size: few
CDR3: CASSFGRGAGGANVLTF
DNA: TGTGCCAGCAGCTTCGGGCGGGGGGCGGGAGGGGCCAACGTCCTGACTTTC

V: TRBV12-5
J: TRBJ1-3
D: NA
size: many
CDR3: CASGYAYLDFGNTIYF
DNA: TGTGCTAGTGGTTACGCCTACCTGGACTTCGGAAACACCATATATTTT

V: TRBV28
J: TRBJ2-7
D: NA
size: many
CDR3: CASSLSSAYYEQYF
DNA: TGTGCCAGCAGTTTATCTAGCGCCTACTACGAGCAGTACTTC

V: TRBV24-1
J: TRBJ1-2
D: NA
size: many
CDR3: CATSEHSYGYTF
DNA: TGTGCCACCAGTGAGCACAGTTATGGCTACACCTTC

V: TRBV7-9
J: TRBJ2-5
D: TRBD1
size: many
CDR3: CASSLTTASTGAVGTQYF
DNA: TGTGCCAGCAGCTTAACTACTGCCTCGACAGGGGCCGTAGGGACCCAGTACTTC

V: TRBV5-1
J: TRBJ2-2
D: NA
size: few
CDR3: CASSGTSGPNTGELFF
DNA: TGCGCCAGCAGCGGTACCTCGGGGCCGAACACCGGGGAGCTGTTTTTT

V: TRBV3-1
J: TRBJ2-3
D: NA
size: many
CDR3: CASSQGAGLLTDTQYF
DNA: TGTGCCAGCAGCCAAGGTGCGGGATTGTTAACAGATACGCAGTATTTT

V: TRBV27
J: TRBJ1-2
D: NA
size: many
CDR3: CASSFSREYGYTF
DNA: TGTGCCAGCAGTTTTTCCAGGGAATATGGCTACACCTTC

V: TRBV28
J: TRBJ1-5
D: NA
size: many
CDR3: CASSLRGRRGNQPQHF
DNA: TGTGCCAGCAGTTTACGGGGGCGCCGGGGCAATCAGCCCCAGCATTTT

V: TRBV5-1
J: TRBJ1-4
D: NA
size: many
CDR3: CASSWTGINEKLFF
DNA: TGCGCCAGCAGCTGGACTGGGATTAATGAAAAACTGTTTTTT

V: TRBV11-3
J: TRBJ2-2
D: NA
size: many
CDR3: CASSLTRQPGELFF
DNA: TGTGCCAGCAGCTTAACACGACAGCCCGGGGAGCTGTTTTTT

V: TRBV6-1
J: TRBJ1-1
D: TRBD1
size: many
CDR3: CASSYRGQMNTEAFF
DNA: TGTGCCAGCAGTTATCGGGGACAGATGAACACTGAAGCTTTCTTT